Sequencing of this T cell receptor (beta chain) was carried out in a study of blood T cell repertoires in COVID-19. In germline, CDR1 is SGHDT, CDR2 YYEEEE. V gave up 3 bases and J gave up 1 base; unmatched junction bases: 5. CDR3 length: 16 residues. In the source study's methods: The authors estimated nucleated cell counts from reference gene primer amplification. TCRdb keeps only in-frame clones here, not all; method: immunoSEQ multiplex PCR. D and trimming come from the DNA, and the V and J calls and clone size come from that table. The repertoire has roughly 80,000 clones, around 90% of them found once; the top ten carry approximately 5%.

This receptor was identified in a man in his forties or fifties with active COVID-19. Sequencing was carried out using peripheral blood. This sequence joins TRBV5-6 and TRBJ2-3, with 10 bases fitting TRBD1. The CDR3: CASSSDRGPRTDTQYF. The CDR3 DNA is TGTGCCAGCAGCTCTGACAGGGGGCCCCGCACAGATACGCAGTATTTT.